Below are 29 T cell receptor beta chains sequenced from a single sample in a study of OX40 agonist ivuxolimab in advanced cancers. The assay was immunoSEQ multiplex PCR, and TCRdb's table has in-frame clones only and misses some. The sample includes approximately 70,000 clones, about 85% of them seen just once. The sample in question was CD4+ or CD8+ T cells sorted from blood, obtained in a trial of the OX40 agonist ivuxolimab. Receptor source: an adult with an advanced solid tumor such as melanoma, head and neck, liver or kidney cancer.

CDR3 sequence reads: CASSRYSDPIGGYTF. The CDR3 DNA reads TGTGCCAGCAGCCGCTATTCAGACCCCATAGGGGGCTACACCTTC. The chain links TRBV7-2 to TRBJ1-2; no clear D. Germline values: CDR1 SGHTA, CDR2 FQGNSA. The V gene lost 5 bases and the J gene lost 8 bases, with 21 bases spanning the gap. The CDR3 covers 15 residues.

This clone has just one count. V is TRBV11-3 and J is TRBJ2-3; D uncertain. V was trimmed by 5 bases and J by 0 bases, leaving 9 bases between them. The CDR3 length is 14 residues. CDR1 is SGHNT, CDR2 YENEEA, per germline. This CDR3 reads CASSPRSSTDTQYF. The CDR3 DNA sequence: TGTGCCAGCAGCCCCCGATCTAGCACAGATACGCAGTATTTT.

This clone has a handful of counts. The CDR3 spells CASSRQTGTQETQYF. The CDR3 DNA sequence: TGCGCCAGCAGCCGTCAAACTGGGACCCAAGAGACCCAGTACTTC. V gene TRBV5-1 combines with J gene TRBJ2-5; perhaps D is TRBD1 or TRBD2 (5 bases each). The CDR3 is made up of 15 amino acids. Deletions cut 4 bases from V and 1 base from J, with 14 bases between. Germline CDR1 SGHRS, CDR2 YFSETQ.

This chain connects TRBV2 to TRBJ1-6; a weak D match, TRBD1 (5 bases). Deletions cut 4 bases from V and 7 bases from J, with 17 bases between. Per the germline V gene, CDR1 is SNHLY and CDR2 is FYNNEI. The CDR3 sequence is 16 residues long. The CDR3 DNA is TGTGCCAGCAGTGTCGTCAGGGCCCAAATAAATTCACCCCTCCACTTT. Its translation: CASSVVRAQINSPLHF.

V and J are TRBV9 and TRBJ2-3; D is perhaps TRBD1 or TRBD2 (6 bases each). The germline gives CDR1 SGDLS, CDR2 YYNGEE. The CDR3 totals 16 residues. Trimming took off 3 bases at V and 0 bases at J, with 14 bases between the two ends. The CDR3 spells CASSAYRGPSTDTQYF. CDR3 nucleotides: TGTGCCAGCAGCGCCTATCGGGGGCCTAGCACAGATACGCAGTATTTT.

This CDR3 reads CASSELQGAFRDTQYF. CDR3 nucleotide sequence: TGTGCCAGCTCAGAATTACAGGGGGCTTTTCGAGATACGCAGTATTTT. The chain employs TRBV18 and TRBJ2-3, with 9 bases that match TRBD1. This CDR3 is 16 amino acids long. Trimming cost V 5 bases and J 5 bases; bases outside gene matches: 11. Germline V CDR1 and CDR2: KGHSH, LQKENI.

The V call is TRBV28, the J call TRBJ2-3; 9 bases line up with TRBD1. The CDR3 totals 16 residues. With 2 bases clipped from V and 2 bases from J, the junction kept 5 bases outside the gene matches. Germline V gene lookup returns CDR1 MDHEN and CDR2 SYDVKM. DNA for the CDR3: TGTGCCAGCAGTTTAACGGGGACAGGGTACACAGATACGCAGTATTTT. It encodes CASSLTGTGYTDTQYF. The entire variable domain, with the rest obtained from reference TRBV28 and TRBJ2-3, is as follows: DVKVTQSSRYLVKRTGEKVFLECVQDMDHENMFWYRQDPGLGLRLIYFSYDVKMKEKGDIPEGYSVSREKKERFSLILESASTNQTSMYLCASSLTGTGYTDTQYFGPGTRLTVL.

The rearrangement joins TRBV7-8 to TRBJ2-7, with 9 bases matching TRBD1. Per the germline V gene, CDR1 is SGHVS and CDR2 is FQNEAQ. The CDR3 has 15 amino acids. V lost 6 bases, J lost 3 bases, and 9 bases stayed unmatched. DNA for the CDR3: TGTGCCAGCAGTCAATGGGACAGGGAGAGCTACGAGCAGTACTTC. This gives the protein CASSQWDRESYEQYF.

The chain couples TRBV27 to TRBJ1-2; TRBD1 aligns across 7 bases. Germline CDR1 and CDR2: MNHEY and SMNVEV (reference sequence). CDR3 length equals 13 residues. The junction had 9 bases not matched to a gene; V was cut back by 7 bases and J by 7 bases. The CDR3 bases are TGTGCCAGCACACCGACAGGGAGTTCTGGCTACACCTTC. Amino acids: CASTPTGSSGYTF.

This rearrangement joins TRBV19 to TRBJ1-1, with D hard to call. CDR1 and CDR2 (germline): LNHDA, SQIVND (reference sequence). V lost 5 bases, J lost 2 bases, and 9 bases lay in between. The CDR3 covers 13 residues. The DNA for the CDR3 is TGTGCCAGTAGTTCGACGGTAAACACTGAAGCTTTCTTT. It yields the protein CASSSTVNTEAFF.

CDR3 amino acids: CASSSPPADIMNTEAFF. The CDR3 DNA reads as TGTGCCAGCAGTTCCCCCCCGGCAGACATAATGAACACTGAAGCTTTCTTT. The genes are TRBV28 and TRBJ1-1; D remains ambiguous. V was trimmed by 4 bases and J by 0 bases, leaving 18 bases between them. The CDR3 has 17 residues. CDR1 is MDHEN and CDR2 is SYDVKM in the germline V gene.

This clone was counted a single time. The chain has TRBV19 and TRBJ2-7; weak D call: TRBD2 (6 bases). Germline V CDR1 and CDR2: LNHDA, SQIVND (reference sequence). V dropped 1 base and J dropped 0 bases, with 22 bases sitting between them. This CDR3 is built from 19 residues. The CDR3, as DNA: TGTGCCAGTAGTATAGGAGGATCGTCCGGGAGTTCCTTCTCCTACGAGCAGTACTTC. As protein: CASSIGGSSGSSFSYEQYF.

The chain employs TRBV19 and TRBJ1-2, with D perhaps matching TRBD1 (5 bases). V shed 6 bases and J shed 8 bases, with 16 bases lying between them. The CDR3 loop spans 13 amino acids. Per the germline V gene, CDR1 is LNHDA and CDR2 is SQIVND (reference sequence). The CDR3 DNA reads TGTGCCAGTAGCCAGAGAGCCGCAGGGGGCTACACCTTC. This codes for CASSQRAAGGYTF.

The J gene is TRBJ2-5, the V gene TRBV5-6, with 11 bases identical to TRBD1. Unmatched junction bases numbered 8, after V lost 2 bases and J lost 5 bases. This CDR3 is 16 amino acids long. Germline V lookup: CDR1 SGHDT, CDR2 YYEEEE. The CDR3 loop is CASSFLRTGGSETQYF. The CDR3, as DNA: TGTGCCAGCAGCTTCCTCCGGACAGGGGGCTCGGAGACCCAGTACTTC.

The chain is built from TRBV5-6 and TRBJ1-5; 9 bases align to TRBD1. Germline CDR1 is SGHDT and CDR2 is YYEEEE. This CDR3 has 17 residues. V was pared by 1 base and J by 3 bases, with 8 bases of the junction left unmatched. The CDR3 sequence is CASSLIIGTGSNQPQHF. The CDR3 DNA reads TGTGCCAGCAGCTTGATCATAGGGACAGGGTCCAATCAGCCCCAGCATTTT.

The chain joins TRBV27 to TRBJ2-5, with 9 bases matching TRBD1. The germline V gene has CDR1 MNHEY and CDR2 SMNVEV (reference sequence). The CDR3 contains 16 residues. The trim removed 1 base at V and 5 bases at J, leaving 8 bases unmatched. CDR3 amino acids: CASSLFQGQGTETQYF. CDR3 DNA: TGTGCCAGCAGTTTATTTCAGGGACAGGGTACCGAGACCCAGTACTTC.

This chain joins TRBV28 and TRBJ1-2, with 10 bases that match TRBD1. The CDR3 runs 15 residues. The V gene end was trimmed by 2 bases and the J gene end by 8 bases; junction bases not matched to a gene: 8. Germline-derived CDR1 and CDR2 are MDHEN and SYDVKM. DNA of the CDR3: TGTGCCAGCAGTTTAGACAGGGGGCGCGATAGGGGCTACACCTTC. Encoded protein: CASSLDRGRDRGYTF.

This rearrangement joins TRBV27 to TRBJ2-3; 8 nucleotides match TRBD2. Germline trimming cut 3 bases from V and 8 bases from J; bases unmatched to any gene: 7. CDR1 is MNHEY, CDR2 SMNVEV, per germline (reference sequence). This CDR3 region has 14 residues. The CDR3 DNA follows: TGTGCCAGCAGTTTTGAGCGGGAGTTGGGTACGCAGTATTTT. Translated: CASSFERELGTQYF.

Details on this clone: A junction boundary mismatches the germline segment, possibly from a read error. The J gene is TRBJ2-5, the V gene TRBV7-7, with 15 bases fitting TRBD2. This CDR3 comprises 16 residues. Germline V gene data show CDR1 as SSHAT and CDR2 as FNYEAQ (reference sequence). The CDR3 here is CASSLGLAGGSETQYF. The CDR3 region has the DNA TGTGCTAGCAGCTTGGGACTAGCGGGGGGTTCGGAGACCCAGTACTTC. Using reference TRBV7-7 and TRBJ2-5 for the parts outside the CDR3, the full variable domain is GAGVSQSPRYKVTKRGQDVTLRCDPISSHATLYWYQQALGQGPEFLTYFNYEAQPDKSGLPSDRFSAERPEGSISTLTIQRTEQRDSAMYRCASSLGLAGGSETQYFGPGTRLLVL.

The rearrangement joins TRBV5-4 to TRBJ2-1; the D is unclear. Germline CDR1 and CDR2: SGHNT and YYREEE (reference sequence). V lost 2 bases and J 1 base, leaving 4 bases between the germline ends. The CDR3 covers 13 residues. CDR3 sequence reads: CASSLASYNEQFF. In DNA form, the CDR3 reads TGTGCCAGCAGCTTAGCTTCCTACAATGAGCAGTTCTTC.

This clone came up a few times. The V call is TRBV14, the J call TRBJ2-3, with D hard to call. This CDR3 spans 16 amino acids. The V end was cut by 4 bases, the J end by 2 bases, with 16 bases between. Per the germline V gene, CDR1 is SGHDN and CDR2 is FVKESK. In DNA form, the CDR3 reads TGTGCCAGCAGCCCCCCCCTGATGGGATACACAGATACGCAGTATTTT. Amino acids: CASSPPLMGYTDTQYF.

Written as DNA, the CDR3 is TGCGCCAGCAAACCCTTCACCTTCAGCTCCTACGAGCAGTACTTC. Translated: CASKPFTFSSYEQYF. The chain has TRBV5-1 and TRBJ2-5; D gene ambiguous. The end of the DNA is better explained by TRBJ2-7, so the J call may be wrong. CDR3 length: 15 residues. Germline V gives CDR1 SGHRS, CDR2 YFSETQ.

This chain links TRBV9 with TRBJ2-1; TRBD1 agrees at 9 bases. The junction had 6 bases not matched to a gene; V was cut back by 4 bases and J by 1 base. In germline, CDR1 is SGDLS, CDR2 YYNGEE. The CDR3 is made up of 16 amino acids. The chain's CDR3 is CASSNRGRGSYNEQFF. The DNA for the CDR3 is TGTGCCAGCAGCAACAGGGGGCGTGGGTCCTACAATGAGCAGTTCTTC. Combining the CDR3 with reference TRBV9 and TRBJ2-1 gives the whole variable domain DSGVTQTPKHLITATGQRVTLRCSPRSGDLSVYWYQQSLDQGLQFLIQYYNGEERAKGNILERFSAQQFPDLHSELNLSSLELGDSALYFCASSNRGRGSYNEQFFGPGTRLTVL.

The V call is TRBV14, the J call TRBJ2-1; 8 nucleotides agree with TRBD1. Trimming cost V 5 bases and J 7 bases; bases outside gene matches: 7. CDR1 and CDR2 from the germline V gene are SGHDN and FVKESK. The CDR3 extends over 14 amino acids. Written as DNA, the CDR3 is TGTGCCAGCAGCTCCGGACAGGGTAGGAATGAGCAGTTCTTC. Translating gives CASSSGQGRNEQFF.

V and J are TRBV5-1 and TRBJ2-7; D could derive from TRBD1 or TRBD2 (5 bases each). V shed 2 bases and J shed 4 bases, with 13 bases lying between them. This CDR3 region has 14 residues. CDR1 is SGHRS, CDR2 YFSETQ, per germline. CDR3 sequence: CASSFRAGVYEQYF. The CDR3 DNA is TGCGCCAGCAGCTTCAGGGCCGGGGTTTACGAGCAGTACTTC. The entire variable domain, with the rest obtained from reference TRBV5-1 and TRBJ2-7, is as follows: KAGVTQTPRYLIKTRGQQVTLSCSPISGHRSVSWYQQTPGQGLQFLFEYFSETQRNKGNFPGRFSGRQFSNSRSEMNVSTLELGDSALYLCASSFRAGVYEQYFGPGTRLTVT.

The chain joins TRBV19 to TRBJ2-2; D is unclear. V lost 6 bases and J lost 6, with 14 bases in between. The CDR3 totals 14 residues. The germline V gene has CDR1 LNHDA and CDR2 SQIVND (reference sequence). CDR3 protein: CASSWVAGAGELFF. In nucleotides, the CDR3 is TGTGCCAGTAGCTGGGTAGCTGGGGCCGGGGAGCTGTTTTTT.

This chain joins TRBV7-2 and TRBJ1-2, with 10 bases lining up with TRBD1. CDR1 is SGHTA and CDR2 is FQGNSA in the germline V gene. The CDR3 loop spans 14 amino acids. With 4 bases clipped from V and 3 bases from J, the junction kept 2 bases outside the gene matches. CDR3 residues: CASSWTGGDYGYTF. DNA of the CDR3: TGTGCCAGCAGCTGGACAGGGGGTGACTATGGCTACACCTTC.

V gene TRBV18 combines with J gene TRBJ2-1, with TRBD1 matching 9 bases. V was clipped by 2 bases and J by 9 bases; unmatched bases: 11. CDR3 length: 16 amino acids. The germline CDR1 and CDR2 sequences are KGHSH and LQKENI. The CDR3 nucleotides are TGTGCCAGCTCACCATCTCGGGACAGGGTCGATAGTGAGCAGTTCTTC. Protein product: CASSPSRDRVDSEQFF.

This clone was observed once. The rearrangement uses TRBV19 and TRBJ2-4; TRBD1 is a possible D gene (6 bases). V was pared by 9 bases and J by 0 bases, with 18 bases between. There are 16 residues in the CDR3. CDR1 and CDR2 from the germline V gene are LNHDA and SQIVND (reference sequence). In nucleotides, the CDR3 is TGTGCCAGCGCAGGGGTTGGGACGGTAGCCAAAAACATTCAGTACTTC. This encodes CASAGVGTVAKNIQYF.